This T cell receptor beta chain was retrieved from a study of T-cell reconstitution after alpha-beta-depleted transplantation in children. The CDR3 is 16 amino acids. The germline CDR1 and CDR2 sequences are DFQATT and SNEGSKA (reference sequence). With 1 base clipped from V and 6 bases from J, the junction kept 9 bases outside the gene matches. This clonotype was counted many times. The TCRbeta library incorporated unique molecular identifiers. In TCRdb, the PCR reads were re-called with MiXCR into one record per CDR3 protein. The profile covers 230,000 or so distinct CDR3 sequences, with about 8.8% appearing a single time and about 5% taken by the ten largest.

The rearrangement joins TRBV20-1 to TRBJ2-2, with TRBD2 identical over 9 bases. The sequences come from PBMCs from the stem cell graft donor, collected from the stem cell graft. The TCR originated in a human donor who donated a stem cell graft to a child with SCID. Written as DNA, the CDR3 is TGCAGTGCTAGAGTTCGGGGACTAGCATCGGCCGGGGAGCTGTTTTTT. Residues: CSARVRGLASAGELFF.